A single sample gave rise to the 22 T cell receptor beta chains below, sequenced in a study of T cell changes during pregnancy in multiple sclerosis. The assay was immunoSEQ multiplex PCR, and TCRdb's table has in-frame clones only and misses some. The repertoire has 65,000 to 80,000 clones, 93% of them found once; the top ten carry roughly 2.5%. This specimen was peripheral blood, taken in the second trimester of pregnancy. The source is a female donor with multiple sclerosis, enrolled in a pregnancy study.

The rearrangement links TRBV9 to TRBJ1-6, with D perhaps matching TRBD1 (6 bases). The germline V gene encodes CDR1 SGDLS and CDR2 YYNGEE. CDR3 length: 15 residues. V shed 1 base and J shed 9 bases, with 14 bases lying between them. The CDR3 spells CASSVQQGPSSPLHF. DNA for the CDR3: TGTGCCAGCAGCGTACAACAGGGACCTTCTTCACCCCTCCACTTT. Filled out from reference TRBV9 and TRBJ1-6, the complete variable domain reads DSGVTQTPKHLITATGQRVTLRCSPRSGDLSVYWYQQSLDQGLQFLIQYYNGEERAKGNILERFSAQQFPDLHSELNLSSLELGDSALYFCASSVQQGPSSPLHFGNGTRLTVT.

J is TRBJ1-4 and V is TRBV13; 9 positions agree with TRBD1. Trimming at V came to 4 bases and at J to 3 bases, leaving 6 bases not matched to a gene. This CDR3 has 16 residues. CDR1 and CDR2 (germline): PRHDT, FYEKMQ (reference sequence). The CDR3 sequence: CASSYGQGQPNEKLFF. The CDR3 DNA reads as TGTGCCAGCAGCTACGGACAGGGGCAACCTAATGAAAAACTGTTTTTT.

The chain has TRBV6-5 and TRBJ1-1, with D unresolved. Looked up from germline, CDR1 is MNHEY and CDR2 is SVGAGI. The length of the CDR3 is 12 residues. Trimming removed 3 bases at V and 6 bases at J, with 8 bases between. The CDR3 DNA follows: TGTGCCAGCAGTTATGATGGCTCTGAAGCTTTCTTT. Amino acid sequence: CASSYDGSEAFF.

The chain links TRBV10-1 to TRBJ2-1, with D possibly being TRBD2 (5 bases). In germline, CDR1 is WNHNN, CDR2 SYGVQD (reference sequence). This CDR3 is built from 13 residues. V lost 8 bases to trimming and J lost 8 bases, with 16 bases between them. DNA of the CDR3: TGCGCCAGCGCCCAAACTAGTCGGGATGAGCAGTTCTTC. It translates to CASAQTSRDEQFF.

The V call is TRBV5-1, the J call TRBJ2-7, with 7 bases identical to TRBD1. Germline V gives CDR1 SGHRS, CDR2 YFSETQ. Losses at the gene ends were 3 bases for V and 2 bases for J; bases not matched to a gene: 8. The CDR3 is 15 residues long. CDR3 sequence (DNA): TGCGCCAGCAGCTCCTCCGGGACAGAGCCCTACGAGCAGTACTTC. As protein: CASSSSGTEPYEQYF.

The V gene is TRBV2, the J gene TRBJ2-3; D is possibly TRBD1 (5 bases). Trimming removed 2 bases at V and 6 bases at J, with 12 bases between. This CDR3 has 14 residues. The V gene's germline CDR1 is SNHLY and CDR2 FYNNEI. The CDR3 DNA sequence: TGTGCCAGCAGTGAATCAGGGTTCTCCGATACGCAGTATTTT. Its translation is CASSESGFSDTQYF.

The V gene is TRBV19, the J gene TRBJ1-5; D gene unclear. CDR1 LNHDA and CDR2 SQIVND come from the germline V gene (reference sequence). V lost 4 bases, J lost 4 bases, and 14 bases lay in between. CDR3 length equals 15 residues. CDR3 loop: CASSSGRPGNQPQHF. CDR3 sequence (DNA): TGTGCCAGTAGTAGCGGACGACCGGGGAATCAGCCCCAGCATTTT. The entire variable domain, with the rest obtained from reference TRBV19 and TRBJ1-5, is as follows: DGGITQSPKYLFRKEGQNVTLSCEQNLNHDAMYWYRQDPGQGLRLIYYSQIVNDFQKGDIAEGYSVSREKKESFPLTVTSAQKNPTAFYLCASSSGRPGNQPQHFGDGTRLSIL.

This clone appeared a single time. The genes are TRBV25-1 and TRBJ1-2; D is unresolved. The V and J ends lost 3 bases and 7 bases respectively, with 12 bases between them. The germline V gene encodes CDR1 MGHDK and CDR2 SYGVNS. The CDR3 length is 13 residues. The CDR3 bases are TGTGCCAGCAGTGATATTGGGCGAAGTGGCTACACCTTC. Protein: CASSDIGRSGYTF.

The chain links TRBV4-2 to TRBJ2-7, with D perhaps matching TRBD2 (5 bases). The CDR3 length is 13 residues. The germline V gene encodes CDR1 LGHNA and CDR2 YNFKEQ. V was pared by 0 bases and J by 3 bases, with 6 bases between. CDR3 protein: CASSQERVYEQYF. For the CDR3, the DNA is TGTGCCAGCAGCCAAGAGCGGGTCTACGAGCAGTACTTC.

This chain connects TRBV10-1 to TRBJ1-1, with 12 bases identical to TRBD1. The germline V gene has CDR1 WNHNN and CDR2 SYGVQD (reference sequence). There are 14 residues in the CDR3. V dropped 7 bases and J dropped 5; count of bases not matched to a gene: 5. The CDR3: CASNRGQGATEAFF. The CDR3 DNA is TGCGCCAGCAATAGGGGACAGGGGGCTACTGAAGCTTTCTTT.

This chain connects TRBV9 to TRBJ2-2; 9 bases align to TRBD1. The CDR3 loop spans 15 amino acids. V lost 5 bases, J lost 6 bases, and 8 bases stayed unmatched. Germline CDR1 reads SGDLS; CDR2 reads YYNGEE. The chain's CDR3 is CASRDTGGMSGELFF. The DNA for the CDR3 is TGTGCCAGCAGGGACACAGGGGGCATGTCCGGGGAGCTGTTTTTT.

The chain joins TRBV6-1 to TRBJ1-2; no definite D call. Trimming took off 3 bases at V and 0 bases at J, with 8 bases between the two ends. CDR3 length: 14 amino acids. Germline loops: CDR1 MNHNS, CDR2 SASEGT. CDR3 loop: CASSEPGPNYGYTF. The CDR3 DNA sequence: TGTGCCAGCAGTGAGCCCGGTCCTAACTATGGCTACACCTTC.

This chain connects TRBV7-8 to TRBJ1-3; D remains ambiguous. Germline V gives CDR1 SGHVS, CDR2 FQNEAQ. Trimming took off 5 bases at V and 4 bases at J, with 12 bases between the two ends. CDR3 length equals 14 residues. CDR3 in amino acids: CASSPQRVGNTIYF. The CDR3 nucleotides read TGTGCCAGCAGCCCGCAGAGGGTGGGAAACACCATATATTTT.

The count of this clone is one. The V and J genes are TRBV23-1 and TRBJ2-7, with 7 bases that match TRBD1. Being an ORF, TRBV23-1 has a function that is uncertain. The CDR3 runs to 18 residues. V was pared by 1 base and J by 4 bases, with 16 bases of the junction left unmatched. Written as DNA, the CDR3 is TGCGCCAGCAGTCAATATCGTATAAAAAGGGGGCGCCGGTACGAGCAGTACTTC. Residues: CASSQYRIKRGRRYEQYF.

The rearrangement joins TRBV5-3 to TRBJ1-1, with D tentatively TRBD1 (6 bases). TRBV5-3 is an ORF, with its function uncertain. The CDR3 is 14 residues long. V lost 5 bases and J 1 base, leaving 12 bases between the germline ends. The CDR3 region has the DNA TGTGCCAGAAGGTGGCGGGGGCCGAACACTGAAGCTTTCTTT. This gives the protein CARRWRGPNTEAFF.

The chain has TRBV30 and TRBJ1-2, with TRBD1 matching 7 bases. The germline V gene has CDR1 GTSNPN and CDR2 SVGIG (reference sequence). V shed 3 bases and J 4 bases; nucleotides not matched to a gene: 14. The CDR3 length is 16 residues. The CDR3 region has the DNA TGTGCCTGGAGCCCCCGCGGCAGCACAGGGGTCTATGGCTACACCTTC. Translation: CAWSPRGSTGVYGYTF. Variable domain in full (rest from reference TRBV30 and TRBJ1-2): SQTIHQWPATLVQPVGSPLSLECTVEGTSNPNLYWYRQAAGRGLQLLFYSVGIGQISSEVPQNLSASRPQDRQFILSSKKLLLSDSGFYLCAWSPRGSTGVYGYTFGSGTRLTVV.

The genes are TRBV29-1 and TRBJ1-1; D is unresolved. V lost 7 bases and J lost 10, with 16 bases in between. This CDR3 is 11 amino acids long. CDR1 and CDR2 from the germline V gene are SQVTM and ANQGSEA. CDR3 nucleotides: TGCAGCGGCCAAAGTTCGAGAGGAGCTTTCTTT. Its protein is CSGQSSRGAFF.

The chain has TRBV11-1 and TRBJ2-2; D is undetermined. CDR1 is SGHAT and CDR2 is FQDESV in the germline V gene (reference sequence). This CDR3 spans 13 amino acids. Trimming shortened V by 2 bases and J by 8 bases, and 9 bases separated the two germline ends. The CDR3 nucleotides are TGTGCCAGCAGCTTATCCTCCAGGGGGGAGCTGTTTTTT. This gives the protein CASSLSSRGELFF.

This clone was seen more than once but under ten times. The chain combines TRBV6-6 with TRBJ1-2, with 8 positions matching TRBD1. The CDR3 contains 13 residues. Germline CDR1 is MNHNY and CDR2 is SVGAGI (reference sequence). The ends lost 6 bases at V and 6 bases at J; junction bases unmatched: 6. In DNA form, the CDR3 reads TGTGCCAGCAGCAGGACAGGGAGCGATGGCTACACCTTC. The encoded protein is CASSRTGSDGYTF.

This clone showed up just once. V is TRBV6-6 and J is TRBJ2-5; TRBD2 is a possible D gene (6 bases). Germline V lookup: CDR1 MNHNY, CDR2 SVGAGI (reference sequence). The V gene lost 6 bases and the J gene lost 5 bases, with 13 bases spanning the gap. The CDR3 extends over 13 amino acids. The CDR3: CASSRDLLETQYF. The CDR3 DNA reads TGTGCCAGCAGCCGGGACTTATTGGAGACCCAGTACTTC.

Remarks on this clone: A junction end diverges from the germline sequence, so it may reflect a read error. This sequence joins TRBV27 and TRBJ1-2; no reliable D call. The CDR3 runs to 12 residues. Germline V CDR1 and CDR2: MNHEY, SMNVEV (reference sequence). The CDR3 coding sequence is TGTGCCAGCAGTTTATCGACGGATAAAGGAGTATTC. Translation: CASSLSTDKGVF.

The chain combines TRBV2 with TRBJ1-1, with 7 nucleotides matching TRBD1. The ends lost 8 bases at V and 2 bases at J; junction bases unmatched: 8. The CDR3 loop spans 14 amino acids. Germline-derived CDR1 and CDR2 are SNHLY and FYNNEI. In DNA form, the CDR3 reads TGTGCCAGCTACACCCAGGGGGGAAACACTGAAGCTTTCTTT. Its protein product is CASYTQGGNTEAFF. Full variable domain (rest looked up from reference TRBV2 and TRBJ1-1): EPEVTQTPSHQVTQMGQEVILRCVPISNHLYFYWYRQILGQKVEFLVSFYNNEISEKSEIFDDQFSVERPDGSNFTLKIRSTKLEDSAMYFCASYTQGGNTEAFFGQGTRLTVV.